These 10 T cell receptor beta chains were all obtained from the same sample, sequenced in a study of human T cells and chemical hapten exposure. MiXCR was run by TCRdb on the RACE reads, yielding one entry per CDR3 protein. The data show some 81,000 distinct CDR3 sequences, around 7.8% seen once. The time point here: patch test 1, 2 weeks after DPC sensitization. Treatment described: therapeutic diphenylcyclopropenone sensitization with weekly scalp DPC. Sequences were derived from whole blood, sampled in connection with sensitization to the hapten diphenylcyclopropenone (DPC). These receptors originate from a woman in her twenties or thirties with alopecia areata. Some clones in this sample may be carry-over from other donors' samples.

This clonotype was observed many times. The rearrangement joins TRBV10-3 to TRBJ1-5; TRBD1 matches at 10 bases. The CDR3 is 14 residues long. The V gene's germline CDR1 is ENHRY and CDR2 SYGVKD. The V gene end was trimmed by 5 bases and the J gene end by 9 bases; junction bases not matched to a gene: 7. DNA for the CDR3: TGTGCCATCAGTCAGGGACAGGGGATCCGGCCCCAGCATTTT. Encoded protein: CAISQGQGIRPQHF.

The sample holds many counts of this clonotype. The V gene is TRBV20-1, the J gene TRBJ1-6; possibly TRBD1 for D (6 bases). CDR3 size: 16 residues. Trimming took off 1 base at V and 7 bases at J, with 17 bases between the two ends. Germline V gene data show CDR1 as DFQATT and CDR2 as SNEGSKA (reference sequence). DNA for the CDR3: TGCAGTGCTAGAGGGCGCGGGGGACATTGGAATTCACCCCTCCACTTT. Translating gives CSARGRGGHWNSPLHF.

This clonotype appeared many times. The chain couples TRBV7-2 to TRBJ2-1; no clear D. Germline assignment: CDR1 SGHTA and CDR2 FQGNSA. V shed 5 bases and J shed 9 bases, with 17 bases lying between them. This CDR3 has 14 residues. The CDR3 reads CASSRFLGRIEQFF. In nucleotides, the CDR3 is TGTGCCAGCAGCAGGTTCTTAGGTCGCATTGAGCAGTTCTTC.

The V call is TRBV7-8, the J call TRBJ1-1; D perhaps matches TRBD1 (6 bases). The germline V gene has CDR1 SGHVS and CDR2 FQNEAQ. The CDR3 sequence is 13 residues long. Trimming cost V 5 bases and J 6 bases, with 13 bases left between them. The CDR3 is CASSTQGWSEAFF. CDR3 DNA sequence: TGTGCCAGCAGCACACAGGGTTGGTCTGAAGCTTTCTTT.

The chain is built from TRBV12-3 or TRBV12-4 and TRBJ2-1; D gene ambiguous. The CDR3 runs 14 residues. Trimming stripped 7 bases from V and 9 bases from J, with 19 bases between. For the CDR3, the DNA is TGTGCCAGCACCCTCCAAGGCCCCATGGCTGAGCAGTTCTTC. Amino acid sequence: CASTLQGPMAEQFF.

This clonotype was seen at least ten times. The genes are TRBV2 and TRBJ1-1; D unresolved. Trimming removed 0 bases from V and 0 bases from J, with 8 bases in between. Germline V gene lookup returns CDR1 SNHLY and CDR2 FYNNEI. The CDR3 runs to 15 residues. Here the CDR3 reads CASSEAGYLNTEAFF. DNA of the CDR3: TGTGCCAGCAGTGAAGCAGGGTATTTGAACACTGAAGCTTTCTTT.

Many counts were recorded for this clonotype. The chain uses TRBV25-1 and TRBJ2-7; no firm D call. The CDR3 contains 14 residues. Germline V gene data show CDR1 as MGHDK and CDR2 as SYGVNS. Deletions cut 2 bases from V and 1 base from J, with 9 bases between. CDR3 DNA sequence: TGTGCCAGCAGTGAAGCGGTAGGGTCCTACGAGCAGTACTTC. Its translation: CASSEAVGSYEQYF.

This clonotype was detected many times. This chain links TRBV11-2 with TRBJ2-3; the D gene is possibly TRBD2 (7 bases). The CDR3 extends over 16 amino acids. Germline V gene data show CDR1 as SGHAT and CDR2 as FQNNGV. Trimming pared 2 bases from V and 4 bases from J, leaving 16 bases between. The CDR3 DNA sequence: TGTGCCAGCAGCTTAACCAACGGGGGGCCCCCAGATACGCAGTATTTT. This gives the protein CASSLTNGGPPDTQYF.

This clonotype has just a few counts. The chain carries TRBV4-2 and TRBJ1-3; 7 positions agree with TRBD1. The CDR3 is made up of 16 amino acids. V was clipped by 0 bases and J by 4 bases; unmatched bases: 6. Germline lookup yields CDR1 LGHNA and CDR2 YNFKEQ. The CDR3 bases are TGTGCCAGCAGCCAAGATGAGGGGGCGCCCGGAAACACCATATATTTT. Residues: CASSQDEGAPGNTIYF.

This clonotype came up many times. This rearrangement joins TRBV7-3 to TRBJ2-1; 8 bases agree with TRBD1. This CDR3 has 15 residues. After removal of 2 bases from V and 3 bases from J, the junction contained 3 bases not matched to a gene. CDR1 and CDR2 from the germline V gene are SGHTA and FQGTGA. This CDR3 is CASSLQGADYNEQFF. CDR3 bases: TGTGCCAGCAGCTTACAGGGGGCCGACTACAATGAGCAGTTCTTC.